This T cell receptor (beta chain) was recorded in a study of T cell responses to AZD1222 COVID-19 vaccine. Study observations and caveats: Donor demographics were predominantly white British with a female majority; clonal diversity may be underestimated. Reports say nearly half of spike-specific TCRs go after unmutated variant regions.

Generated by immunoSEQ multiplex PCR, the TCRdb table keeps only in-frame clones and is missing some. This sample yields around 89,000 clones, of which around 86% are seen a single time; roughly a tenth belongs to the top ten. This CDR3 has 14 amino acids. The V end was cut by 3 bases, the J end by 0 bases, with 8 bases between. Germline assignment: CDR1 KGHSH and CDR2 LQKENI. Worth noting for this clone: Antigen unknown.

This receptor was taken from an adult in good health. V gene TRBV18 combines with J gene TRBJ1-1; D is uncertain. The sample consisted of peripheral blood, taken on day 0 of AZD1222 vaccination. The DNA of the CDR3 is TGTGCCAGCTCACCGGTGACTATGAACACTGAAGCTTTCTTT. Amino acids: CASSPVTMNTEAFF. Complete variable domain (other parts from reference TRBV18 and TRBJ1-1): NAGVMQNPRHLVRRRGQEARLRCSPMKGHSHVYWYRQLPEEGLKFMVYLQKENIIDESGMPKERFSAEFPKEGPSILRIQQVVRGDSAAYFCASSPVTMNTEAFFGQGTRLTVV.